The next 6 T cell receptor beta chains were all read from a single sample in a study of blood T cell repertoires in COVID-19. The assay was immunoSEQ multiplex PCR, and TCRdb's table has in-frame clones only and misses some. The profile shows roughly 380,000 clones, about 92% of them singletons. Source material: peripheral blood. The receptors here all came from a woman aged 55-70 years with COVID-19, enrolled during active disease.

V is TRBV7-8 and J is TRBJ1-2; TRBD1 aligns across 7 bases. Germline lookup yields CDR1 SGHVS and CDR2 FQNEAQ. After removal of 6 bases from V and 4 bases from J, the junction contained 8 bases not matched to a gene. The CDR3 totals 14 residues. The CDR3 coding sequence is TGTGCCAGCAGTTCCCAGGACAGGCTCTATGGCTACACCTTC. Translating it yields CASSSQDRLYGYTF.

This clone was counted once. The J gene is TRBJ1-1, the V gene TRBV7-9; tentatively, D is TRBD1 (5 bases). The V end was cut by 3 bases, the J end by 0 bases, with 11 bases between. This CDR3 is 15 amino acids long. The V gene's germline CDR1 is SEHNR and CDR2 FQNEAQ (reference sequence). CDR3 sequence (DNA): TGTGCCAGCAGCTTCATAGGAGGGGTGAACACTGAAGCTTTCTTT. It specifies CASSFIGGVNTEAFF.

The chain links TRBV15 to TRBJ1-1; TRBD1 aligns across 7 bases. Trimming cost V 4 bases and J 4 bases; bases outside gene matches: 9. Germline V gene lookup returns CDR1 LNHNV and CDR2 YYDKDF (reference sequence). The CDR3 sequence is 15 residues long. CDR3 protein: CATSIQKGAFTEAFF. The CDR3 DNA follows: TGTGCCACCAGCATTCAAAAGGGGGCTTTCACTGAAGCTTTCTTT.

The chain recombines TRBV7-8 with TRBJ2-2; the match to TRBD1 covers 8 bases. This CDR3 has 15 amino acids. V gave up 4 bases and J gave up 4 bases; unmatched junction bases: 5. From germline, CDR1 is SGHVS and CDR2 FQNEAQ. The CDR3 loop reads CASSSLTGGTGELFF. Written as DNA, the CDR3 is TGTGCCAGCAGCTCGTTAACAGGGGGCACCGGGGAGCTGTTTTTT.

The chain couples TRBV6-4 to TRBJ1-2, with D possibly being TRBD1 (5 bases). The germline V and J ends were trimmed by 6 bases and 8 bases, with 16 bases remaining between them. Germline CDR1 reads MRHNA; CDR2 reads SNTAGT. The CDR3 has 13 residues. CDR3 nucleotides: TGTGCCAGCAGATCGGGGGAAAGGGGCGGCTACACCTTC. Amino acid sequence: CASRSGERGGYTF.

As to this clone: Other nucleotide sequences in the sample specify the same CDR3. V gene TRBV3-1 (or the pseudogene TRBV3-2) combines with J gene TRBJ1-3, with TRBD1 matching 8 bases. Germline V lookup: CDR1 LGHDT, CDR2 YNNKEL (reference sequence). Trimming cost V 2 bases and J 4 bases; bases outside gene matches: 1. The CDR3 contains 14 residues. The CDR3 sequence: CASSQQGAGNTIYF. The CDR3, as DNA: TGTGCCAGCAGCCAACAGGGGGCAGGAAACACCATATATTTT.